The entry that follows covers one TCR beta chain sequence. What it binds is not known. The sample comes from a study of STAT5B mutations in CD4+ large granular lymphocyte leukemia. Study-wide points: TRBV06-family usage was enriched in top patient clones (8/27) versus controls (2/35). No patients shared main leukemic clonotypes, though around 27% appeared at low frequency elsewhere.

The assay was run at survey level. Assay: immunoSEQ multiplex PCR; the TCRdb copy retains only in-frame clones and omits some. The data hold 31,000 or so clones, with roughly 74% observed a single time. The germline CDR1 and CDR2 sequences are SGHVS and FQNEAQ. This CDR3 has 14 amino acids. Trimming pared 3 bases from V and 4 bases from J, leaving 10 bases between. The sequencing sample was made of CD4+ T cells from blood buffy coats. The chain uses TRBV7-8 and TRBJ1-5; D not certain. The TCR originated in a human donor in good health. CDR3 in DNA: TGTGCCAGCAGCTTCGGACGGCGGAATCAGCCCCAGCATTTT. Translation: CASSFGRRNQPQHF.